The clone carrying this T cell receptor beta chain was detected only once. The data originate from a study of blood T cell repertoires in COVID-19. Study-wide background: T cells, B-cell-depleted T cells, or PBMCs provided the cDNA or gDNA that served as material.

The CDR3 has 16 residues. CDR1 is MGHRA, CDR2 YSYEKL, per germline. Deletions cut 4 bases from V and 0 bases from J, with 15 bases between. In the original workflow: Nucleated cell counts were estimated from reference gene primer amplification. Clones were sequenced by immunoSEQ multiplex PCR, and TCRdb holds only the in-frame ones, with some missing. That table is the source of V, J and clone size, and D and trimming were worked out from the DNA. The repertoire holds around 180,000 clones, with 65% to 85% as singletons. The chain is built from TRBV4-1 and TRBJ1-2; TRBD1 might be the D (6 bases). Sequencing was done on a sample of peripheral blood. The TCR comes from a woman in her 30s with acute or convalescent COVID-19. CDR3 protein: CASSLPLDRTNYGYTF. The CDR3 DNA reads TGCGCCAGCAGCCTACCCCTAGACAGGACTAACTATGGCTACACCTTC.